A single sample gave rise to the 12 T cell receptor beta chains below, sequenced in a study of T cells in Graves' hyperthyroidism and ophthalmopathy. The TCR beta CDR3 regions underwent amplification using RNA transcripts as the source. HTBI primers drove first-round RT-PCR of the TCR CDR3. Each CDR3 protein is one row after TCRdb ran MiXCR on the multiplex PCR reads. The sample lists some 690,000 distinct CDR3 sequences, approximately 15% occurring once. The sample taken for sequencing was blood. The receptor source for this set is a man aged 45-65 years with Graves' hyperthyroidism.

Ten or more counts support this clonotype. The V and J genes are TRBV27 and TRBJ2-1, with 13 bases fitting TRBD2. Germline V CDR1 and CDR2: MNHEY, SMNVEV (reference sequence). J gave up 4 bases and V 8 bases, and 8 bases lay outside the gene matches. This CDR3 is 16 amino acids long. The CDR3 is CASGTSGRAWYNEQFF. CDR3 bases: TGTGCCAGCGGAACTAGCGGGAGGGCCTGGTACAATGAGCAGTTCTTC.

The chain carries TRBV11-2 and TRBJ2-7, with a possible D match to TRBD1 (8 bases). The CDR3 consists of 14 residues. Germline-derived CDR1 and CDR2 are SGHAT and FQNNGV. V dropped 5 bases and J dropped 6 bases, with 17 bases sitting between them. CDR3 in amino acids: CASSRGAGGFEQYF. The CDR3 nucleotides are TGTGCCAGCAGCCGGGGGGCAGGGGGCTTCGAGCAGTACTTC.

The gene calls are TRBV25-1 and TRBJ1-2; TRBD1 matches 7 bases. Germline V gene data show CDR1 as MGHDK and CDR2 as SYGVNS. The CDR3 contains 11 residues. The V segment lost 8 bases and the J segment 8 bases; nucleotides outside the gene matches: 5. This CDR3 is CASRQGEGYTF. Here the CDR3 DNA reads TGTGCCAGCCGACAGGGTGAGGGCTACACCTTC.

The sample holds many counts of this clonotype. V gene TRBV11-1 combines with J gene TRBJ2-2; 12 nucleotides match TRBD2. Germline V gives CDR1 SGHAT, CDR2 FQDESV (reference sequence). The ends lost 5 bases at V and 5 bases at J; junction bases unmatched: 3. This CDR3 spans 15 amino acids. For the CDR3, the DNA is TGTGCCAGCAGCCCCGGACTAGCGGGAACCGGGGAGCTGTTTTTT. Translating gives CASSPGLAGTGELFF.

This chain uses TRBV20-1 with TRBJ2-1; 9 bases line up with TRBD2. Germline loops: CDR1 DFQATT, CDR2 SNEGSKA (reference sequence). The CDR3 length is 15 residues. The trim removed 7 bases at V and 8 bases at J, leaving 15 bases unmatched. Here the CDR3 reads CSVSPLREGRYEQFF. The CDR3 DNA reads TGCAGTGTTAGCCCTTTGCGGGAGGGCAGGTATGAGCAGTTCTTC.

Only a few counts were recorded for this clonotype. This chain uses TRBV7-9 with TRBJ2-5; TRBD2 is a possible D gene (5 bases). The CDR3 is 14 amino acids. V gave up 0 bases and J gave up 5 bases, with 10 bases separating them. Germline V lookup: CDR1 SEHNR, CDR2 FQNEAQ (reference sequence). CDR3 loop: CASSLALAPETQYF. The CDR3 DNA sequence: TGTGCCAGCAGCTTAGCCCTAGCCCCCGAGACCCAGTACTTC.

This clonotype was recorded a few times. The V and J genes are TRBV20-1 and TRBJ2-7, with 10 nucleotides matching TRBD2. Losses at the gene ends were 0 bases for V and 0 bases for J; bases not matched to a gene: 5. The CDR3 length is 16 residues. The germline V gene encodes CDR1 DFQATT and CDR2 SNEGSKA (reference sequence). The CDR3 loop is CSARDRLAGSSYEQYF. The CDR3 region has the DNA TGCAGTGCTAGAGATCGACTAGCGGGTAGCTCCTACGAGCAGTACTTC.

The sample holds many counts of this clonotype. The J gene is TRBJ2-7, the V gene TRBV27; 7 bases are a match to TRBD1. This CDR3 has 13 amino acids. J gave up 2 bases and V 2 bases, and 0 bases lay outside the gene matches. Germline V gene sequence: CDR1 MNHEY, CDR2 SMNVEV (reference sequence). The DNA of the CDR3 is TGTGCCAGCAGTTTAACAGGGGCCTACGAGCAGTACTTC. Amino acid sequence: CASSLTGAYEQYF.

This clonotype appeared a few times. CDR3 DNA: TGCAGTGCTAGAGCTGCAGCGGGAGGACCCTACGAGCAGTACTTC. The encoded protein is CSARAAAGGPYEQYF. The chain carries TRBV20-1 and TRBJ2-7; 9 bases match TRBD2. With 1 base clipped from V and 2 bases from J, the junction kept 6 bases outside the gene matches. Looked up from germline, CDR1 is DFQATT and CDR2 is SNEGSKA (reference sequence). The CDR3 totals 15 residues.

This sequence joins TRBV4-3 and TRBJ2-7; tentative D call: TRBD1 (5 bases). This CDR3 is 15 amino acids long. Trimming cost V 0 bases and J 3 bases, with 12 bases left between them. The germline CDR1 and CDR2 sequences are LGHNA and YSLEER. CDR3 residues: CASSQDLDRDYEQYF. For the CDR3, the DNA is TGCGCCAGCAGCCAAGATCTCGACAGAGACTACGAGCAGTACTTC.

This clonotype was counted at least ten times. The gene calls are TRBV27 and TRBJ2-7; unclear D gene. The CDR3 is 12 residues long. V was shortened by 2 bases and J by 3 bases, with 5 bases between the two germline ends. Germline-derived CDR1 and CDR2 are MNHEY and SMNVEV (reference sequence). The CDR3 protein is CASSLNGYEQYF. CDR3 bases: TGTGCCAGCAGTTTAAACGGCTACGAGCAGTACTTC.

This chain uses TRBV29-1 with TRBJ2-3; the match to TRBD2 covers 8 bases. The CDR3 consists of 16 residues. Unmatched junction bases numbered 9, after V lost 3 bases and J lost 1 base. The V gene's germline CDR1 is SQVTM and CDR2 ANQGSEA. DNA of the CDR3: TGCAGCGTTGACTTCCGGGAGGGCCTTGGCACAGATACGCAGTATTTT. This translates into CSVDFREGLGTDTQYF.